The entry below gives a single TCR beta chain sequence along with its context. CDR1 and CDR2 (germline): SGHKS, YYEKEE (reference sequence). The CDR3 has 13 residues. V trimming: 4 bases; J trimming: 8 bases; junction bases outside the gene matches: 7. What the recovered Cohort 3 donors had was two negative PCRs, clearance, or symptom resolution. The data belong to a study of blood T cell repertoires in COVID-19. Turning to the study itself: The cDNA or gDNA used as material had been derived from T cells, B-cell-depleted T cells, or PBMCs.

Sequencing was performed with immunoSEQ multiplex PCR; in TCRdb, only in-frame clones are kept and a portion is missing. The repertoire holds hundreds of thousands of clones, with roughly 88% as singletons. Material: PBMCs or T cells enriched from blood (not recorded which). The TCR was taken from a young man who had recovered from COVID-19. The chain employs TRBV5-5 and TRBJ1-1, with 8 bases fitting TRBD1. The CDR3 region has the DNA TGTGCCAGCAGCCCCACGACAGGGGCAGAAGCTTTCTTT. It encodes CASSPTTGAEAFF.